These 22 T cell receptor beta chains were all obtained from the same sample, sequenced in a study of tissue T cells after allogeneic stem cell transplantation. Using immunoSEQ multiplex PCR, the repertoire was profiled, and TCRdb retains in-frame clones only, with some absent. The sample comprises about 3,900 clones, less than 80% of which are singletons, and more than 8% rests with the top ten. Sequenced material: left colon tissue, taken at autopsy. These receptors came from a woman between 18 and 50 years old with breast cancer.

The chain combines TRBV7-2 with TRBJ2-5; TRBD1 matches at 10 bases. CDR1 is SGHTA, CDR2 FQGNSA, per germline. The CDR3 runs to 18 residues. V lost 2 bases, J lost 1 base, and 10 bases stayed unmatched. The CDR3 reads CASSLSSGTGDFQETQYF. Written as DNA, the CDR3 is TGTGCCAGCAGCTTATCCTCCGGGACAGGGGATTTCCAAGAGACCCAGTACTTC. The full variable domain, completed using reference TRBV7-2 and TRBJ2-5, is GAGVSQSPSNKVTEKGKDVELRCDPISGHTALYWYRQSLGQGLEFLIYFQGNSAPDKSGLPSDRFSAERTGGSVSTLTIQRTQQEDSAVYLCASSLSSGTGDFQETQYFGPGTRLLVL.

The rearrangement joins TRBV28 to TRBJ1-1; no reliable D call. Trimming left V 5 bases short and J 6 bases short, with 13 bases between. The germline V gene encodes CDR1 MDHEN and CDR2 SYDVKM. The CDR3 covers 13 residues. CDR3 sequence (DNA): TGTGCCAGCAGTAATGACTGGGTAGCTGAAGCTTTCTTT. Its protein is CASSNDWVAEAFF.

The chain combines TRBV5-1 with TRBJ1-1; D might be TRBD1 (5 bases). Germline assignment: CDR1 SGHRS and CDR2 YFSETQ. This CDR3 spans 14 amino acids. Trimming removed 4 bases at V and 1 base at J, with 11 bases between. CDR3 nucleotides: TGCGCCAGCAGCCCGGGACCGTCGAACACTGAAGCTTTCTTT. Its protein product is CASSPGPSNTEAFF.

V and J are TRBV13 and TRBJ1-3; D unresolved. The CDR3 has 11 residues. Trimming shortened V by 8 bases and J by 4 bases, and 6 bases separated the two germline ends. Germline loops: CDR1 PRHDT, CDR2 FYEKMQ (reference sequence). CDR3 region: CASAGGNTIYF. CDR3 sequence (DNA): TGTGCCAGCGCTGGAGGAAACACCATATATTTT.

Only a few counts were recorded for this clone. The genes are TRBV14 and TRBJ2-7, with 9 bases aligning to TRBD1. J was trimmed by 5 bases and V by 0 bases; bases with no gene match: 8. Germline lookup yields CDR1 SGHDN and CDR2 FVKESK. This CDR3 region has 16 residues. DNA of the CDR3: TGTGCCAGCAGCCAAGAATTGATGGGACAGGGAAACGAGCAGTACTTC. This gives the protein CASSQELMGQGNEQYF.

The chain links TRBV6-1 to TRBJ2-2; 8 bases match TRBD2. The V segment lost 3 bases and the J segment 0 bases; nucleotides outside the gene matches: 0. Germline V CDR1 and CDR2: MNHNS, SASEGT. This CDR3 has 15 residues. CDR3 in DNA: TGTGCCAGCAGTGAGCGGGGGGCGAACACCGGGGAGCTGTTTTTT. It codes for CASSERGANTGELFF.

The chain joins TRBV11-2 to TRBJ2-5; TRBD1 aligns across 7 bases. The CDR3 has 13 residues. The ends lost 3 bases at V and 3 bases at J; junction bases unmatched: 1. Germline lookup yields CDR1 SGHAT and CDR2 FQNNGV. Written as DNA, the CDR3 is TGTGCCAGCAGCTTTGGGACAGAAGAGACCCAGTACTTC. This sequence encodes CASSFGTEETQYF.

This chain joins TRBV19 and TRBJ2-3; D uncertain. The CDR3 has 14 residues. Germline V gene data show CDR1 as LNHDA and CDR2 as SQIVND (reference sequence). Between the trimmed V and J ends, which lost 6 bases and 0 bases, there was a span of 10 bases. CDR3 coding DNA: TGTGCCAGTAGAGTGGCCCGAAGCACAGATACGCAGTATTTT. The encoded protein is CASRVARSTDTQYF.

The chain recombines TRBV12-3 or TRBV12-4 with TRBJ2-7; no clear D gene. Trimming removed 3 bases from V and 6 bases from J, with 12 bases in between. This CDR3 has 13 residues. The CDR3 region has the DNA TGTGCCAGCAGTTTGGGCCATAAAGGCGAGCAGTACTTC. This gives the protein CASSLGHKGEQYF.

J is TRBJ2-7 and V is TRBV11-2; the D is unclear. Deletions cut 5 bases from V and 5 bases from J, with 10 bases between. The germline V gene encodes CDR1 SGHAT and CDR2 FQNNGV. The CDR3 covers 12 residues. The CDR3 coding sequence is TGTGCCAGCAGCCCATGGGCGGACGAGCAGTACTTC. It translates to CASSPWADEQYF.

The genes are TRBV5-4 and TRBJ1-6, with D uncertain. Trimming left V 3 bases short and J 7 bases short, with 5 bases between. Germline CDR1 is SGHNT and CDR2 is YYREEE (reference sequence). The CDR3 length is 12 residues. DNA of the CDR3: TGTGCCAGCAGCTCGGAGAATTCACCCCTCCACTTT. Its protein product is CASSSENSPLHF. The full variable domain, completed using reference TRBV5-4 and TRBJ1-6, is ETGVTQSPTHLIKTRGQQVTLRCSSQSGHNTVSWYQQALGQGPQFIFQYYREEENGRGNFPPRFSGLQFPNYSSELNVNALELDDSALYLCASSSENSPLHFGNGTRLTVT.

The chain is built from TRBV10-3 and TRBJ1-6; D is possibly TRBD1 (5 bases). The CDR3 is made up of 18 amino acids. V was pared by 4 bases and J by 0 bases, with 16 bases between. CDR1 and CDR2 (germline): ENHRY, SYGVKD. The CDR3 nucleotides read TGTGCCATCAGTGGGGAAGGGGCAGTTAGCTCCTATAATTCACCCCTCCACTTT. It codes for CAISGEGAVSSYNSPLHF.

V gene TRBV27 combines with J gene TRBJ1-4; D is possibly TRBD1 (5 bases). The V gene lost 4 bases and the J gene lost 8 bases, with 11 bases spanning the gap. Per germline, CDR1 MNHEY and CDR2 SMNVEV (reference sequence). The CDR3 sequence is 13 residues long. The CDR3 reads CASSSQGREKLFF. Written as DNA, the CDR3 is TGTGCCAGCAGTTCGCAGGGTCGGGAAAAACTGTTTTTT.

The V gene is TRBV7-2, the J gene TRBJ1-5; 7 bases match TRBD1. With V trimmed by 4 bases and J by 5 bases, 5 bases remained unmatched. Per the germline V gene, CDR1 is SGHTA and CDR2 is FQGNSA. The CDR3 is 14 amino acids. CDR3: CASSSTGRDQPQHF. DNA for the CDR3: TGTGCCAGCAGCTCGACAGGGAGGGATCAGCCCCAGCATTTT.

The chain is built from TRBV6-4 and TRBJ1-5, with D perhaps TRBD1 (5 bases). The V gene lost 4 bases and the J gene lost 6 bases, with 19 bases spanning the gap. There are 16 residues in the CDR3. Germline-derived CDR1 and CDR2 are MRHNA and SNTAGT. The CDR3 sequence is CASSAFRRGGGQPQHF. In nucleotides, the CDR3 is TGTGCCAGCAGTGCCTTCCGCCGGGGTGGGGGTCAGCCCCAGCATTTT.

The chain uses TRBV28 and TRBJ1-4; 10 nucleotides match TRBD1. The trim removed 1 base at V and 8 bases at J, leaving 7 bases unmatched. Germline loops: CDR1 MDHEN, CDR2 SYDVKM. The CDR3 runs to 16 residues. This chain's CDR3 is CASSLLGDRGREKLFF. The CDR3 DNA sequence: TGTGCCAGCAGTTTATTGGGGGACAGGGGAAGAGAAAAACTGTTTTTT.

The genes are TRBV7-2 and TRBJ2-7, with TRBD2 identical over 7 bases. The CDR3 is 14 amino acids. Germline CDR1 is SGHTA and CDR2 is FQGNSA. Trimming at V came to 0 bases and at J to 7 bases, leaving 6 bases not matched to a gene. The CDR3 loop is CASSLAGGPTEQYF. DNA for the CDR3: TGTGCCAGCAGCTTAGCGGGAGGGCCGACTGAGCAGTACTTC.

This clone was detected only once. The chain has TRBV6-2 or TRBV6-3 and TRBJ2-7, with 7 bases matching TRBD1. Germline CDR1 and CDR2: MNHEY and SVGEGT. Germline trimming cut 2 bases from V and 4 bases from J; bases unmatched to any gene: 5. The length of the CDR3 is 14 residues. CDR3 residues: CASSYVSGQYEQYF. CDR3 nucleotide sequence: TGTGCCAGCAGTTACGTGTCGGGACAGTACGAGCAGTACTTC.

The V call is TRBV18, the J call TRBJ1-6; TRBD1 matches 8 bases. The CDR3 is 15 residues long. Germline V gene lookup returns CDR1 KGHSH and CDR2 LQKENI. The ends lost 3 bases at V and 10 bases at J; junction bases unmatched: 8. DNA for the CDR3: TGTGCCAGCTCACCTGTAGACAGGGGCGGATCACCCCTCCACTTT. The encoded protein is CASSPVDRGGSPLHF.

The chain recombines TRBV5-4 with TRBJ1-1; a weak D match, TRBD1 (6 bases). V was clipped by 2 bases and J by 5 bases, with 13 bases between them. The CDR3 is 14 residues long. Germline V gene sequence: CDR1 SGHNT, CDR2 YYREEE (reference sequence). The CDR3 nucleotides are TGTGCCAGCAGCTTTGGGAGGGGGGTGACTGAAGCTTTCTTT. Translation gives CASSFGRGVTEAFF.

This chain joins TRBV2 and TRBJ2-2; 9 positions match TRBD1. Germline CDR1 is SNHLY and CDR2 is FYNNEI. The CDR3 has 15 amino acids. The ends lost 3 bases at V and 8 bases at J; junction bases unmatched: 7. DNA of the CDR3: TGTGCCAGCAGTGACGCGCACAGGGGGCGGGGGGAGCTGTTTTTT. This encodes CASSDAHRGRGELFF.

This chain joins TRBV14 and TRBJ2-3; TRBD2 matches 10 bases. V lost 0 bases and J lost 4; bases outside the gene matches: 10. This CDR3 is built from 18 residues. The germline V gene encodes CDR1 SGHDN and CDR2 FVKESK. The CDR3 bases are TGTGCCAGCAGCCAAGACCTCCCCCTAGCGGGAGTATCAGATACGCAGTATTTT. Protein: CASSQDLPLAGVSDTQYF.